This T cell receptor beta chain was found in a study of shared clonotypes between healthy human individuals. Sequencing was performed with immunoSEQ multiplex PCR; in TCRdb, only in-frame clones are kept and a portion is missing. The repertoire consists of about 1.1 million clones, with 78% occurring once and the leading ten covering under 0.8%. Splitting the CD4+ cells yielded a CD45RA+ naive subset and a CD45RA-negative memory subset. Germline values: CDR1 KGHSH, CDR2 LQKENI. The ends were cut back, 4 bases at V and 0 bases at J, with 9 bases in the middle. The CDR3 is made up of 14 amino acids. The chain carries TRBV18 and TRBJ2-5; D perhaps matches TRBD1 (6 bases). Sequencing was done on a sample of memory CD4+ T cells from PBMCs. This sample's subset: CD45RA-negative fraction. The receptor's source is a man in his late teens or twenties in good health. Some clones in this sample may be carry-over from other donors' samples. CDR3: CASSLYRDQETQYF. DNA of the CDR3: TGTGCCAGCTCACTATACAGGGACCAAGAGACCCAGTACTTC.